Listed below are T cell receptor beta chains from one sample, sequenced in a study of cytomegalovirus exposure and HLA in healthy donors. TCRdb keeps only in-frame clones here, not all; method: immunoSEQ multiplex PCR. The sample lists about 150,000 clones, under 70% seen once, with more than 9% in the top ten. Source material: PBMCs. These receptors all come from a man younger than 45 in good health and CMV-seropositive. The CDR3 runs from the conserved cysteine through the conserved F or W.

v_call,j_call,cdr3_aa
TRBV5-4,TRBJ1-1,CASSLTGAFTEAFF
TRBV5-4,TRBJ2-1,CASSLRAGGHYEQFF
TRBV7-8,TRBJ1-1,CASSLRIENTEAFF
TRBV7-9,TRBJ1-6,CASSLGGQFLMENNSPLHF
TRBV27,TRBJ2-5,CASSTSVSVETQYF
TRBV4-1,TRBJ2-3,CASSQSQLAGADTQYF
TRBV5-1,TRBJ2-3,CASSSGLAGATDTQYF
TRBV6-5,TRBJ1-3,CASSETGDGNTIYF
TRBV6-5,TRBJ1-2,CASSYSPDSSGYTF
TRBV9,TRBJ2-3,CASSSRLAGVVNTQYF
TRBV30,TRBJ2-7,CAWSRGSDEQYF
TRBV19,TRBJ1-5,CASSIAGGRNQPQHF
TRBV27,TRBJ2-1,CASSSGLAGGLGNEQFF
TRBV7-2,TRBJ1-4,CASSETGSNEKLFF
TRBV7-2,TRBJ1-3,CASSPHGVAFSGNTIYF
TRBV18,TRBJ1-2,CASSPSGLPNGYTF
TRBV19,TRBJ1-2,CASSNRDYGYTF
TRBV4-1,TRBJ1-5,CASSQGEGINQPQHF
TRBV30,TRBJ2-7,CAWSVGLAGRYEQYF
TRBV7-8,TRBJ1-5,CASSFGRDQPQHF
TRBV25-1,TRBJ2-1,CASSEGQGIFNEQFF
TRBV9,TRBJ1-3,CASSVNGESGNTIYF
TRBV19,TRBJ2-7,CASRSAYEQYF
TRBV2,TRBJ2-2,CASQASFTGELFF
TRBV7-9,TRBJ2-7,CASSSFRRGNYEQYF
TRBV7-2,TRBJ1-2,CASSLQGTDYGYTF
TRBV5-1,TRBJ1-2,CASSLAAARGYGYTF
TRBV4-1,TRBJ2-7,CASSHPGQSSYEQYF
TRBV7-2,TRBJ1-3,CASSAGRWSSGNTIYF
TRBV2,TRBJ1-6,CASSELTGWSSPLHF
TRBV11-2,TRBJ2-5,CASSFSDGRETQYF
TRBV30,TRBJ1-4,CASDRGNSNEKLFF
TRBV9,TRBJ1-1,CASSVEGGGGSEAFF
TRBV28,TRBJ2-7,CASTANRGVYEQYF
TRBV6-6,TRBJ1-2,CASSPGQGADYGYTF
TRBV7-6,TRBJ2-1,CASSLASGASYYNEQFF
TRBV9,TRBJ1-2,CASSQGPGVYYGYTF
TRBV27,TRBJ2-1,CASSLADSSNEQFF
TRBV9,TRBJ2-7,CASSAAGVDEQYF
TRBV7-8,TRBJ2-6,CASSLQGIRAGANVLTF
TRBV7-8,TRBJ1-1,CASSLAPGRTEAFF
TRBV2,TRBJ2-1,CASSIDRNEQFF
TRBV6-1,TRBJ1-2,CASSEMDRAHGYTF
TRBV18,TRBJ2-3,CASSLTSTDTQYF
TRBV9,TRBJ1-3,CASSVALTAGNTIYF
TRBV10-3,TRBJ1-6,CAISESIQGRNSPLHF
TRBV27,TRBJ1-2,CASSQLSTRQGDYGYTF
TRBV5-1,TRBJ2-7,CASSIPLAGDGYEQYF
TRBV10-3,TRBJ1-4,CAISVGGENEKLFF
TRBV19,TRBJ1-1,CASSTYRGKNTEAFF